The clone carrying this TCR beta chain appeared a few times. Per the study methods: From reference gene primer amplification, estimates of nucleated cell counts were derived. Assay: immunoSEQ multiplex PCR; the TCRdb copy retains only in-frame clones and omits some. The V and J calls and clone size come from that table; D and trimming were worked out from the DNA. This repertoire shows about 270,000 clones, 86% found once; its top ten account for around 9.1%. The CDR3 contains 15 residues. V lost 6 bases, J lost 8 bases, and 20 bases lay in between. Germline-derived CDR1 and CDR2 are MNHEY and SVGAGI. This record belongs to a study of blood T cell repertoires in COVID-19. Turning to the study itself: COVID-19 samples collected from the United States, Italy and Spain covered acute and convalescent phases. From T cells, B-cell-depleted T cells, or PBMCs came the material, which was cDNA or gDNA.

This receptor was taken from a man aged 35-49 years who had recovered from COVID-19. The chain has TRBV6-5 and TRBJ2-1, with a tentative D call TRBD2 (5 bases). The sequencing sample was made of peripheral blood. The CDR3 reads CASRPSLGLSDEQFF. The CDR3 nucleotides read TGTGCCAGCAGGCCGTCCCTCGGACTCAGCGATGAGCAGTTCTTC.